This T cell receptor beta chain was profiled in a study of PD-L1 blockade in urothelial cancer. In the study overall: Every 3 weeks, patients received intravenous atezolizumab 1,200 mg, beginning 2014. The patients had undergone anywhere from 0 to 3 prior chemotherapy regimens. Specimens of blood held a median count of approximately 150,000 T cells.

Diagnoses among patients were locally advanced or metastatic urothelial carcinoma. Using immunoSEQ multiplex PCR, the repertoire was profiled, and TCRdb retains in-frame clones only, with some absent. The sample consists of tens of thousands of clones, about 86% of them appearing once. Deletions cut 1 base from V and 4 bases from J, with 10 bases between. The V gene's germline CDR1 is GTSNPN and CDR2 SVGIG (reference sequence). CDR3 length: 13 residues. The receptor comes from a man aged 50-59 years with urothelial cancer. Sequenced here: PBMCs, sampled around atezolizumab (anti-PD-L1) treatment. The V call is TRBV30, the J call TRBJ1-1, with TRBD1 as a possible D gene (5 bases). In DNA form, the CDR3 reads TGTGCCTGGAGTGGGCAGGGTGGCACTGAAGCTTTCTTT. Translation: CAWSGQGGTEAFF.